The present T cell receptor (beta chain) was sequenced within a study of blood T cells in healthy people across ages. General observations from the study: Investigators treated diversity estimates from one million T cells as underestimates. Unsorted PBMCs prevented conclusive naive versus antigen-experienced comparison. Correlation between TCR beta diversity and naive T cell percentage was strong.

This clonotype has only a few counts. Its antigen is not known. The germline V and J ends were trimmed by 5 bases and 4 bases, with 18 bases remaining between them. CDR1 and CDR2 (germline): MGHRA, YSYEKL. This CDR3 contains 16 residues. Next came a second PCR, run for 7 to 11 cycles, which used a sample-barcoded 5' primer along with a J-beta primer mix. A single record per CDR3 protein comes from TCRdb applying MiXCR to the 5' RACE reads. The sample yields some 1.6 million distinct CDR3 sequences, about 31% seen once. This rearrangement joins TRBV4-1 to TRBJ1-5, with a weak D call TRBD1 (6 bases). The sequence derives from a woman in her 30s in good health. The sequenced sample was blood. CDR3 coding DNA: TGCGCCAGCAGCTCCTCTATGGGGGCCCTAAATCAGCCCCAGCATTTT. It codes for CASSSSMGALNQPQHF.